The 6 T cell receptor beta chains given below trace back to one sample, sequenced in a study of T-cell reconstitution after alpha-beta-depleted transplantation in children. Using unique molecular identifiers, the investigators prepared the TCRbeta library. Using its own MiXCR run on the PCR reads, TCRdb lists one record per CDR3 protein. The data hold 200,000 to 300,000 distinct CDR3 sequences, with about 12% observed a single time. The source was PBMCs from the stem cell graft donor, collected from the stem cell graft. The receptor source for this set is a human donor who donated a stem cell graft to a child with acute lymphoblastic leukemia.

This clonotype was picked up many times. The chain has TRBV7-2 and TRBJ2-3; D is ambiguous. V lost 1 base and J 6 bases, leaving 14 bases between the germline ends. In germline, CDR1 is SGHTA, CDR2 FQGNSA. This CDR3 spans 15 amino acids. CDR3 coding DNA: TGTGCCAGCAGCTTAGAATTTGCAGATCGGGATACGCAGTATTTT. Translating gives CASSLEFADRDTQYF.

This clonotype was counted only a few times. V and J are TRBV4-3 and TRBJ2-2; D remains ambiguous. This CDR3 contains 16 residues. Trimming cost V 1 base and J 3 bases, with 12 bases left between them. The germline gives CDR1 LGHNA, CDR2 YSLEER. In DNA form, the CDR3 reads TGCGCCAGCAGCCAAGTAATAGCAACGGACACCGGGGAGCTGTTTTTT. Its protein product is CASSQVIATDTGELFF.

This clonotype was counted many times. The gene calls are TRBV7-3 and TRBJ2-6; D unresolved. CDR1 and CDR2 (germline): SGHTA, FQGTGA. V was shortened by 5 bases and J by 0 bases, with 14 bases between the two germline ends. The CDR3 has 17 residues. CDR3 region: CASSLQPLSSGANVLTF. The DNA for the CDR3 is TGTGCCAGCAGCCTTCAGCCTCTTAGCTCTGGGGCCAACGTCCTGACTTTC.

About this clonotype: This may be a read error, as it is one base from a much larger clone. The chain is built from TRBV5-5 and TRBJ2-5; a weak D match, TRBD1 (5 bases). CDR1 and CDR2 (germline): SGHKS, YYEKEE (reference sequence). The CDR3 consists of 15 residues. The DNA for the CDR3 is TGTGCCAGCAGCTTGGTAACAGGCCCTCAAGAGACCCACTACTTC. It is translated as CASSLVTGPQETHYF. The full variable domain, its missing parts supplied by reference TRBV5-5 and TRBJ2-5, is DAGVTQSPTHLIKTRGQQVTLRCSPISGHKSVSWYQQVLGQGPQFIFQYYEKEERGRGNFPDRFSARQFPNYSSELNVNALLLGDSALYLCASSLVTGPQETHYFGPGTRLLVL.

This clonotype was detected ten times or more. J is TRBJ1-2 and V is TRBV7-9; 9 bases map to TRBD1. V was clipped by 3 bases and J by 2 bases; unmatched bases: 10. Germline CDR1 is SEHNR and CDR2 is FQNEAQ (reference sequence). This CDR3 contains 17 residues. The CDR3 DNA is TGTGCCAGCAGCTTCGGAAGGGACAGGGTGTTAAACTATGGCTACACCTTC. This gives the protein CASSFGRDRVLNYGYTF.

In this sample, this clonotype turned up many times. The V and J genes are TRBV7-9 and TRBJ2-1; the match to TRBD1 covers 10 bases. Losses at the gene ends were 5 bases for V and 4 bases for J; bases not matched to a gene: 8. Per the germline V gene, CDR1 is SEHNR and CDR2 is FQNEAQ (reference sequence). This CDR3 contains 16 residues. CDR3 bases: TGTGCCAGCAGCCGGACGGCGGGACAGGGGTACAATGAGCAGTTCTTC. It specifies CASSRTAGQGYNEQFF.